This is a list of T cell receptor beta chains from one sample in a study of CD8 T cells in Susac syndrome. Each CDR3 protein gets one entry after TCRdb re-called the immunoSEQ multiplex PCR reads with MiXCR. The table has 160,000 or so distinct CDR3 sequences, around 94% seen once; the top ten hold about 0.09%. The source material was CD4+ T cells from PBMCs. Receptor source: a human donor with multiple sclerosis. Each CDR3 is given without its conserved first and last residue. Fields, in order: V gene, J gene, CDR3 protein.

TRBV6-1	TRBJ2-1	ASRTPGSTVGGNEQF
TRBV7-8	TRBJ2-6	ASSFTDRISGANVLT
TRBV7-2	TRBJ2-1	ASRPGRPQGEQF
TRBV23-1	TRBJ2-4	ASSLDRDPWNIQY
TRBV30	TRBJ1-2	AWSQGYGYT
TRBV10-3	TRBJ1-6	AIMDRGDSPLH
TRBV7-9	TRBJ2-7	ASSLITSGNYEQY
TRBV3-1	TRBJ1-1	ASRLSGNTEAF
TRBV30	TRBJ2-7	AWSGQGYEQY
TRBV9	TRBJ2-4	ASSADLIRDIQY
TRBV5-1	TRBJ2-1	ASSLSRGRADEQF
TRBV7-2	TRBJ2-7	ASSLLAGDYEQY
TRBV6-1	TRBJ1-5	ASSERRNQPQH
TRBV14	TRBJ2-7	ASSDNLGSHEQY
TRBV25-1	TRBJ1-2	ASTEGGANYGYT
TRBV4-2	TRBJ2-3	ANSQDLDLPDTQY
TRBV5-4	TRBJ2-1	ASRHRGGLAGGILYNEQF
TRBV12-3/TRBV12-4	TRBJ1-2	ASSPRPNYGYT
TRBV11-2	TRBJ1-2	ASSPFGQQDGYT
TRBV10-3	TRBJ2-1	AISAGPKRNEQF
TRBV20-1	TRBJ1-5	SAGADSNQPQH
TRBV5-1	TRBJ1-1	ASSFAPYREGTEAF
TRBV10-3	TRBJ2-3	AILAGGLTDTQY
TRBV6-5	TRBJ2-2	ASSYGAQGVTGELF
TRBV20-1	TRBJ1-4	SFSDSRETNEKLF
TRBV7-9	TRBJ2-7	ASSPRGDQAYEQY
TRBV5-6	TRBJ2-2	ASSPQGGLALRGGELF
TRBV4-2	TRBJ2-5	ASSQDMSAQGGQY
TRBV7-9	TRBJ1-2	ASSLAPPQMGNSPSYT
TRBV7-2	TRBJ1-1	ASSLDSQGGTEAF
TRBV24-1	TRBJ2-5	ATSDDRGETQY